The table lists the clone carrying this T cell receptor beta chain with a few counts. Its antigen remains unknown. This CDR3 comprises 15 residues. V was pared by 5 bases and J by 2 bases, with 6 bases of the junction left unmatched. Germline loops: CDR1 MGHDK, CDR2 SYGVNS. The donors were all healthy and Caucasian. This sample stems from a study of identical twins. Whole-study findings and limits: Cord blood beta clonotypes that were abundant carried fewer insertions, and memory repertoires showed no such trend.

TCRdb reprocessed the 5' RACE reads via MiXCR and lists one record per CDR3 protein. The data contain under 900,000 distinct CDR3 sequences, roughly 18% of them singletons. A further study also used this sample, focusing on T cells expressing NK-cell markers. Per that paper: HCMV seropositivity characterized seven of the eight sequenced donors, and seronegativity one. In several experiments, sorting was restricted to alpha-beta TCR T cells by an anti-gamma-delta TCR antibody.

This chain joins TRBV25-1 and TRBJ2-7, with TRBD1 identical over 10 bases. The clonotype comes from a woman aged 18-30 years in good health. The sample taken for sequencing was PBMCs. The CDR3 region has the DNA TGTGCCAGCAGTCCCTCGGGACAGGGGACCTACGAGCAGTACTTC. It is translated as CASSPSGQGTYEQYF.